The present T cell receptor beta chain was sequenced within a study of blood T cells in healthy people across ages. V gave up 4 bases and J gave up 7 bases; unmatched junction bases: 16. The CDR3 sequence is 18 residues long. Germline loops: CDR1 MGHRA, CDR2 YSYEKL. Combining a sample-barcoded 5' primer with a J-beta primer mix, a second PCR ran for 7 to 11 cycles. CDR3-containing paired-end reads numbering at least 2.5 million came from each sample. TCRdb re-derived calls from the 5' RACE reads in MiXCR, one entry per CDR3 protein. The data contain about 640,000 distinct CDR3 sequences, roughly three fifths of them singletons. A note on this clonotype: Its target is unknown.

Study results and limitations: Both higher diversity and more naive CD4+ cells marked long-lived donors when set against aged donors. Naive T cell percentage by flow cytometry tracked strongly with beta diversity.

The sample was blood. This TCR was sampled from a man in his sixties in good health. The genes are TRBV4-1 and TRBJ2-1, with TRBD2 matching 10 bases. This CDR3 reads CASSPSASGGPGGNEQFF. The CDR3 DNA follows: TGCGCCAGCAGCCCATCGGCTAGCGGGGGCCCCGGGGGAAATGAGCAGTTCTTC.